This is a list of T cell receptor beta chains from one sample in a study of blood T cell repertoires in COVID-19. TCRdb's copy holds only in-frame clones and misses some; the assay was immunoSEQ multiplex PCR. The sample consists of 140,000 to 150,000 clones, around four fifths of them appearing once. Sequences were obtained from peripheral blood. These receptors all come from a woman in her thirties or forties with active or convalescent COVID-19. Both conserved end residues are part of each CDR3. The D gene is left open where the match is weak. Part of the rows lack a size; the others show once, few, many or a class for expanded clones.

size	V	J	D	CDR3	DNA
NA	TRBV6-5	TRBJ1-1	NA	CASSYLDSTEAFF	TGTGCCAGCAGTTATCTGGACTCCACTGAAGCTTTCTTT
NA	TRBV27	TRBJ1-3	TRBD1	CASSLSGQTSGNTIYF	TGTGCCAGCAGTTTATCGGGACAGACCTCTGGAAACACCATATATTTT
NA	TRBV2	TRBJ1-4	NA	CASSELPANEKLFF	TGTGCCAGCAGCGAATTGCCGGCTAATGAAAAACTGTTTTTT
NA	TRBV5-1	TRBJ1-6	NA	CASSLEGNNSPLHF	TGCGCCAGCAGCTTAGAGGGCAATAATTCACCCCTCCACTTT
NA	TRBV10-3	TRBJ1-3	NA	CAIRPDVVLNSGNTIYF	TGTGCCATCAGACCTGATGTAGTACTGAACTCTGGAAACACCATATATTTT
NA	TRBV28	TRBJ1-1	TRBD1	CAGQGGSTEAFF	TGTGCCGGCCAGGGGGGTAGCACTGAAGCTTTCTTT
once	TRBV6-2/TRBV6-3	TRBJ2-1	TRBD2	CASSYSASGRRSYNEQFF	TGTGCCAGCAGTTACTCGGCTAGCGGGAGGCGCTCCTACAATGAGCAGTTCTTC
NA	TRBV4-3	TRBJ1-2	NA	CASSQERYRHGYTF	TGCGCCAGCAGCCAAGAGAGGTATCGGCATGGCTACACCTTC
NA	TRBV29-1	TRBJ1-2	NA	CSVEREPYGYTF	TGCAGCGTTGAAAGGGAGCCTTATGGCTACACCTTC
NA	TRBV6-4	TRBJ2-6	NA	CASSDSRDSGANVLTF	TGTGCCAGCAGTGACTCTCGAGACTCTGGGGCCAACGTCCTGACTTTC
NA	TRBV27	TRBJ2-5	TRBD2	CASSLTSGGAGLETQYF	TGTGCCAGCAGTTTGACTAGCGGGGGGGCAGGCTTAGAGACCCAGTACTTC
NA	TRBV2	TRBJ1-2	NA	CASSERAGGGRGYTF	TGTGCCAGCAGTGAGAGGGCCGGCGGGGGCCGAGGCTACACCTTC
NA	TRBV30	TRBJ1-3	NA	CAWNQQGYYSGNTIYF	TGTGCCTGGAACCAACAGGGCTATTACTCTGGAAACACCATATATTTT
NA	TRBV11-2	TRBJ1-4	NA	CASSLNFRTNEKLFF	TGTGCCAGCAGCCTAAACTTTCGAACTAATGAAAAACTGTTTTTT
NA	TRBV27	TRBJ2-2	NA	CASSPLPRNTGELFF	TGTGCCAGCAGTCCCCTTCCCAGGAACACCGGGGAGCTGTTTTTT
few	TRBV19	TRBJ2-2	NA	CASSTGMVGELFF	TGTGCCAGTAGTACAGGGATGGTCGGGGAGCTGTTTTTT
NA	TRBV7-9	TRBJ2-1	TRBD2	CASTPIAGGWHEQFF	TGTGCCAGCACCCCCATAGCGGGAGGATGGCATGAGCAGTTCTTC
NA	TRBV7-9	TRBJ1-2	NA	CASSLAGNYGYTF	TGTGCCAGCAGCTTAGCCGGGAACTATGGCTACACCTTC
few	TRBV11-3	TRBJ1-1	TRBD1	CASSFDRDNEAFF	TGTGCCAGCAGCTTCGACAGGGACAATGAAGCTTTCTTT
once	TRBV27	TRBJ1-5	NA	CASSPSGSQPQHF	TGTGCCAGCAGCCCATCGGGGAGTCAGCCCCAGCATTTT
NA	TRBV5-1	TRBJ1-2	NA	CASSLGDSPTTNYGYTF	TGCGCCAGCAGCTTGGGCGACAGCCCTACCACTAACTATGGCTACACCTTC
NA	TRBV12-3/TRBV12-4	TRBJ1-5	NA	CASTSRDTQPQHF	TGTGCCAGCACCTCTAGGGACACTCAGCCCCAGCATTTT
NA	TRBV10-3	TRBJ2-1	TRBD1	CAIRPGQGASNEQFF	TGTGCCATCAGGCCGGGACAGGGGGCAAGTAATGAGCAGTTCTTC
NA	TRBV5-4	TRBJ1-2	NA	CASSRGGDYGYTF	TGTGCCAGCAGCCGCGGCGGGGACTATGGCTACACCTTC
NA	TRBV9	TRBJ1-2	TRBD1	CASSARQGRGYTF	TGTGCCAGCAGCGCTCGACAGGGGAGGGGCTACACCTTC
NA	TRBV19	TRBJ1-5	TRBD1	CASNYPPTGGRKGNQPQHF	TGTGCCAGTAATTACCCTCCGACAGGGGGTCGGAAAGGCAATCAGCCCCAGCATTTT
NA	TRBV5-4	TRBJ1-5	TRBD1	CASSLGDRGNQPQHF	TGTGCCAGCAGCTTGGGGGACAGAGGCAATCAGCCCCAGCATTTT
NA	TRBV11-2	TRBJ1-6	NA	CASSLAGGAGIPLHF	TGTGCCAGCAGCTTAGCGGGGGGAGCAGGCATACCCCTCCACTTT
NA	TRBV20-1	TRBJ1-1	NA	CSVKGGGRAFF	TGCAGTGTCAAAGGGGGGGGTCGCGCTTTCTTT
NA	TRBV28	TRBJ2-3	TRBD2	CASSFPGLAGGTDTQYF	TGTGCCAGCAGTTTCCCTGGACTAGCGGGAGGAACAGATACGCAGTATTTT
once	TRBV7-9	TRBJ2-7	TRBD2	CASRPSLAGVYEQYF	TGTGCCAGCAGACCTTCTCTAGCGGGTGTCTACGAGCAGTACTTC
NA	TRBV6-5	TRBJ2-3	NA	CASSYGRSTDTQYF	TGTGCCAGCAGTTACGGGAGAAGCACAGATACGCAGTATTTT
NA	TRBV6-5	TRBJ1-2	TRBD1	CASSPGQASYGYTF	TGTGCCAGCAGTCCCGGACAGGCCTCCTATGGCTACACCTTC
NA	TRBV28	TRBJ1-5	NA	CASVLGRGSNQPQHF	TGTGCCAGCGTTCTAGGCAGGGGTAGCAATCAGCCCCAGCATTTT
NA	TRBV25-1	TRBJ2-2	NA	CASTRGITGELFF	TGTGCCTCAACCAGGGGAATCACCGGGGAGCTGTTTTTT
NA	TRBV10-3	TRBJ2-7	TRBD1	CAIGGTGRRNEQYF	TGTGCCATTGGGGGGACAGGGCGTAGGAACGAGCAGTACTTC
NA	TRBV10-2	TRBJ1-1	TRBD1	CASKQQGYTEAFF	TGCGCCAGCAAGCAACAGGGGTACACTGAAGCTTTCTTT